The source of this T cell receptor (beta chain) is a study of T cell repertoires in cytomegalovirus infection. Study overall: Carrying CMV and the relevant HLA type showed in public TCR beta signatures. Study conclusions and caveats: Using cumulative public TCR beta family frequency, the authors identified those who carried CMV together with the relevant HLA.

TCRdb itself ran the reads through MiXCR, one entry per CDR3 protein. The table records approximately 700,000 distinct CDR3 sequences, about 40% of them present only once. This clonotype was seen a handful of times. The antigen is not known. The TCR comes from a human donor in good health (CMV status not recorded). Some clones in this sample may be carry-over from other donors' samples. Sequenced: PBMCs.

CDR3 residues: CSPKGPRETQYF. DNA of the CDR3: TGCAGCCCAAAAGGGCCGAGAGAGACCCAGTACTTC. The chain links TRBV20-1 to TRBJ2-5; D uncertain. Germline V CDR1 and CDR2: DFQATT, SNEGSKA (reference sequence). There are 12 residues in the CDR3.